This T cell receptor beta chain was sequenced during a study of blood T cell repertoires in COVID-19. Study information: In each case, the material was cDNA or gDNA derived from T cells, B-cell-depleted T cells, or PBMCs.

As handled by the study authors: How many nucleated cells were present was estimated from reference gene primer amplification. TCRdb's table, derived via immunoSEQ multiplex PCR, lists solely in-frame clones and lacks some. That table supplies the V and J calls and clone size; D and trimming were determined from the DNA. The sample lists more than 200,000 clones; roughly three quarters were seen once. The CDR3 loop spans 14 amino acids. Germline CDR1 reads MDHEN; CDR2 reads SYDVKM. V lost 4 bases, J lost 3 bases, and 4 bases stayed unmatched. This clone was seen only once. The specimen sequenced was peripheral blood. The sequence was collected from a woman aged 40 to 50 with active or convalescent COVID-19. The V and J genes are TRBV28 and TRBJ2-5, with TRBD1 matching 8 bases. CDR3: CASSWTGIEETQYF. In DNA, the CDR3 is TGTGCCAGCAGTTGGACAGGGATAGAAGAGACCCAGTACTTC.